The clone carrying this T cell receptor (beta chain) came up a few times. Its antigen is unidentified. Looked up from germline, CDR1 is SQVTM and CDR2 is ANQGSEA. V lost 6 bases and J lost 5, with 10 bases in between. CDR3 length: 11 amino acids. The sample is drawn from a study of blood T cells in healthy people across ages. A second PCR, run for about 7 to 11 cycles, used a sample-barcoded 5' primer plus a J-beta primer mix. Individual samples furnished no less than 2.5 million CDR3-containing paired-end reads apiece. One entry per CDR3 protein, called by TCRdb with MiXCR from the 5' RACE reads. There are hundreds of thousands of distinct CDR3 sequences in the sample; around 50% occur only once, and under 30% lies in the top ten. General study results and limits: Higher diversity, along with more naive CD4+ cells, distinguished long-lived donors from aged donors. Using unsorted PBMCs precluded a conclusive naive versus antigen-experienced comparison.

The donors, healthy Caucasians from Russia, were aged roughly 6 to 90. Sequencing was performed on blood. The chain has TRBV29-1 and TRBJ2-5; D remains ambiguous. This sequence originates from a middle-aged man in good health. DNA for the CDR3: TGCAGCGTCCTGGGGTCGGAGACCCAGTACTTC. This sequence encodes CSVLGSETQYF.